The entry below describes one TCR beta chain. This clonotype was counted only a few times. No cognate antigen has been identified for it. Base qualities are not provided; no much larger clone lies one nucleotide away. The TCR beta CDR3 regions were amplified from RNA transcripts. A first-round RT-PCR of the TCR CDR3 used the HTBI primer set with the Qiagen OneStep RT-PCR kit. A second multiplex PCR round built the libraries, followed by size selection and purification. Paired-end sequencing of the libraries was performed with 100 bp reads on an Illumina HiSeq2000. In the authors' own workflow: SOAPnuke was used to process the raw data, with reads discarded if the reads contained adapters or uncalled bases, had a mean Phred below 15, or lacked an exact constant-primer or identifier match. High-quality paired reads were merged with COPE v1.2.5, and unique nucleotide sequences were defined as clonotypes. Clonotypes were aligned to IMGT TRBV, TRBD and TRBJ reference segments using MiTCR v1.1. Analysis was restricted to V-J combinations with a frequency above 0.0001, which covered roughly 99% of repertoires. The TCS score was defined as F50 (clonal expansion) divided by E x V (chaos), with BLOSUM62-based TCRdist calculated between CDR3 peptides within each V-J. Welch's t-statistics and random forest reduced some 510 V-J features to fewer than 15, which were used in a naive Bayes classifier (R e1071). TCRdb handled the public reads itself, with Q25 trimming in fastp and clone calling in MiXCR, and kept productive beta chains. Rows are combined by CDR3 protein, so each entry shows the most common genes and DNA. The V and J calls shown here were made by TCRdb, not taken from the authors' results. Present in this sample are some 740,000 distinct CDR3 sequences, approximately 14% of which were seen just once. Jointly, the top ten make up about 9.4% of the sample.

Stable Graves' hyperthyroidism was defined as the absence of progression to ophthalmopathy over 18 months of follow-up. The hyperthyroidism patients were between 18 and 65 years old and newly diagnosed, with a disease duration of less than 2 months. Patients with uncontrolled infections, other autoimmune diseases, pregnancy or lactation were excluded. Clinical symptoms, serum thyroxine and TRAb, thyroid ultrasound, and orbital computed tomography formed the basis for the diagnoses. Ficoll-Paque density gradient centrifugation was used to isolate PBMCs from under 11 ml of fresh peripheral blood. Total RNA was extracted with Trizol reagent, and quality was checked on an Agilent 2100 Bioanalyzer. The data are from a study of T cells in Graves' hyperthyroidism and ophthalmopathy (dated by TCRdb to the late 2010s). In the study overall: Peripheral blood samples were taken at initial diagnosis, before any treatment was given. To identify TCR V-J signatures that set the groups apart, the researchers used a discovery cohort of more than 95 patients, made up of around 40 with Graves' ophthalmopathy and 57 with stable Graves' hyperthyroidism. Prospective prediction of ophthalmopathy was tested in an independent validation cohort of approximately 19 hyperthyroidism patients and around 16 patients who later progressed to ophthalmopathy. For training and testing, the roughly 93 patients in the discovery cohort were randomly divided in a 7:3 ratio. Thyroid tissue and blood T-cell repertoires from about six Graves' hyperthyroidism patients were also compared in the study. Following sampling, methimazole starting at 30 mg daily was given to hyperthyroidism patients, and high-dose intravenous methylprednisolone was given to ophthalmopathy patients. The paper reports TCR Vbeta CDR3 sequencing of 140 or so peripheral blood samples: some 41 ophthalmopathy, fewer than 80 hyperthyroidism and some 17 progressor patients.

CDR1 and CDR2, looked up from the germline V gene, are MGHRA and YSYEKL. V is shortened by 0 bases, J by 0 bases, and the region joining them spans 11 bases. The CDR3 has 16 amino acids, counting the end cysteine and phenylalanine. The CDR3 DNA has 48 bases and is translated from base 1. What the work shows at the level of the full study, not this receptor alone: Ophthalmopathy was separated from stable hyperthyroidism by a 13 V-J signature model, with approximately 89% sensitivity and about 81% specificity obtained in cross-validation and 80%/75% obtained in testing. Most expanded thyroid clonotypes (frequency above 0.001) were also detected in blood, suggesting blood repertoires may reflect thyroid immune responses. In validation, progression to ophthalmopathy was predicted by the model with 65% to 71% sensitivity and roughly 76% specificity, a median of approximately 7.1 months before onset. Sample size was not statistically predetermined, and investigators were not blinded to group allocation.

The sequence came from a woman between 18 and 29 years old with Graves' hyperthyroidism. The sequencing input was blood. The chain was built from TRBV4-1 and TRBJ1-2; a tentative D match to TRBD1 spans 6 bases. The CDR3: CASSQEPGATNYGYTF. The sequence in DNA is TGCGCCAGCAGCCAAGAACCAGGGGCTACTAACTATGGCTACACCTTC.